This entry concerns a single TCR beta chain. As handled by the study authors: Amplification of reference gene primers provided the estimated nucleated cell counts. Measured with immunoSEQ multiplex PCR; TCRdb has only the in-frame clones, and not every one. V, J and clone size reflect that table, while D and trimming were determined from the DNA. The sample lists approximately 290,000 clones, 80% to 90% occurring once. The data derive from a study of blood T cell repertoires in COVID-19. The overall study: Acute and convalescent COVID-19 specimens originated in the United States, Italy and Spain. The cDNA or gDNA used as material had been derived from T cells, B-cell-depleted T cells, or PBMCs.

The V gene's germline CDR1 is SGHTS and CDR2 YDEGEE. There are 17 residues in the CDR3. V lost 3 bases and J lost 1; bases outside the gene matches: 11. The V and J genes are TRBV5-8 and TRBJ1-1; the match to TRBD1 covers 8 bases. The sequence derives from a young man with acute or convalescent COVID-19. The sample consisted of peripheral blood. The CDR3 sequence: CASSSFITTGANTEAFF. In nucleotides, the CDR3 is TGTGCCAGCAGCTCTTTTATTACGACAGGGGCGAACACTGAAGCTTTCTTT.